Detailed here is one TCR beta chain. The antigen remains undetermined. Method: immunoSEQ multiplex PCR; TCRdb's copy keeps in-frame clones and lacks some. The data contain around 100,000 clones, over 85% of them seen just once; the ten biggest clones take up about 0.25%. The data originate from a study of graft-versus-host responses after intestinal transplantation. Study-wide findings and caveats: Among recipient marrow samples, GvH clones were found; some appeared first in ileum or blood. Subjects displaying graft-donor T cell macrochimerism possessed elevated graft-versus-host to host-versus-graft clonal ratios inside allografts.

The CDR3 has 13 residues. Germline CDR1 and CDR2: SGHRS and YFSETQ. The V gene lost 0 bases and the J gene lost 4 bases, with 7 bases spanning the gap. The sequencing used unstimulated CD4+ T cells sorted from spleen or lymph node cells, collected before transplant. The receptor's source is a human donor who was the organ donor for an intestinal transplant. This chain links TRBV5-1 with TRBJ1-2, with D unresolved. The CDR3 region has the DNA TGCGCCAGCAGCTTGGATTATGGCTATGGCTACACCTTC. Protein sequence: CASSLDYGYGYTF. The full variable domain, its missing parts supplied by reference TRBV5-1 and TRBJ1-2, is KAGVTQTPRYLIKTRGQQVTLSCSPISGHRSVSWYQQTPGQGLQFLFEYFSETQRNKGNFPGRFSGRQFSNSRSEMNVSTLELGDSALYLCASSLDYGYGYTFGSGTRLTVV.